Listed below are T cell receptor beta chains from one sample, sequenced in a study of identical twins. From the 5' RACE reads, TCRdb called clonotypes with MiXCR, one entry per CDR3 protein. The sample includes about 720,000 distinct CDR3 sequences, 8% to 9% seen only once; the top ten take roughly 0.9%. These data were likewise used in another study, on yellow fever vaccine responses in identical twins.

Sequencing was performed on PBMCs. Every receptor here comes from a woman aged 18-29 years in good health. CDR3s include the opening cysteine and the closing phenylalanine or tryptophan. Fields, in order: J gene, clone size, D gene, V gene, CDR3 DNA, CDR3 protein. A D gene is named only where the DNA matches it firmly. Not all rows give a size; the values are once, few, many and, for expanded clones, a class.

j_call: TRBJ2-3
clone_size: many
d_call: TRBD2
v_call: TRBV25-1
cdr3_nt: TGTGCCAGCAGCGCCGGGAGGAGCACAGATACGCAGTATTTT
cdr3_aa: CASSAGRSTDTQYF

j_call: TRBJ2-5
clone_size: -
d_call: TRBD2
v_call: TRBV6-2/TRBV6-3
cdr3_nt: TGTGCCAGCAATCCGGGAGCGGGAGTGTCGGAGACCCAGTACTTC
cdr3_aa: CASNPGAGVSETQYF

j_call: TRBJ2-5
clone_size: few
d_call: -
v_call: TRBV7-8
cdr3_nt: TGTGCCAGCAGCTTACTGGCAACCCTACAAGAGACCCAGTACTTC
cdr3_aa: CASSLLATLQETQYF

j_call: TRBJ2-2
clone_size: -
d_call: TRBD1
v_call: TRBV28
cdr3_nt: TGTGCCAGCAAACTACGAGGGGGCTTGGGGCCCGGGGAGCTGTTTTTT
cdr3_aa: CASKLRGGLGPGELFF

j_call: TRBJ2-1
clone_size: -
d_call: -
v_call: TRBV20-1
cdr3_nt: TGCAGTGCTAGAGATTGCCGACTACTCACCTACAATGAGCAGTTCTTC
cdr3_aa: CSARDCRLLTYNEQFF

j_call: TRBJ2-7
clone_size: few
d_call: TRBD1
v_call: TRBV2
cdr3_nt: TGTGCCATACCCGGACAGGCCGTCCCCTACGAGCAGTACTTC
cdr3_aa: CAIPGQAVPYEQYF

j_call: TRBJ2-7
clone_size: many
d_call: -
v_call: TRBV7-9
cdr3_nt: TGTGCCAGCAGTAAACAGGGTCGCAGCTCCTACGAGCAGTACTTC
cdr3_aa: CASSKQGRSSYEQYF

j_call: TRBJ1-6
clone_size: few
d_call: TRBD1
v_call: TRBV7-9
cdr3_nt: TGTGCCAGCAGCCTCCGGGACAGGGGCTCCTCACCCCTCCACTTT
cdr3_aa: CASSLRDRGSSPLHF

j_call: TRBJ2-1
clone_size: few
d_call: -
v_call: TRBV12-5
cdr3_nt: TGTGCTAGTGGTTTGGTCCCCTTTGTGGGTTTCCCCAATGAGCAGTTCTTC
cdr3_aa: CASGLVPFVGFPNEQFF

j_call: TRBJ2-1
clone_size: few
d_call: TRBD2
v_call: TRBV12-3/TRBV12-4
cdr3_nt: TGTGCCAGCAGTTTCCCTACCCTTAGCGGGGCGAGCAATGAGCAGTTCTTC
cdr3_aa: CASSFPTLSGASNEQFF

j_call: TRBJ2-1
clone_size: few
d_call: -
v_call: TRBV19
cdr3_nt: TGTGCCAGTAGTATGTCAGAAGCGGGCTGGTACAATGAGCAGTTCTTC
cdr3_aa: CASSMSEAGWYNEQFF

j_call: TRBJ2-3
clone_size: -
d_call: TRBD1
v_call: TRBV7-2
cdr3_nt: TGTGCCAGCAGCTCCTCGAACAGGGGGCGCCGGGCAGATACGCAGTATTTT
cdr3_aa: CASSSSNRGRRADTQYF

j_call: TRBJ1-4
clone_size: few
d_call: TRBD1
v_call: TRBV7-8
cdr3_nt: TGTGCCAGCAGCTTATTGATAGGACAGGCTAATGAAAAACTGTTTTTT
cdr3_aa: CASSLLIGQANEKLFF

j_call: TRBJ2-5
clone_size: many
d_call: -
v_call: TRBV5-1
cdr3_nt: TGCGCCAGCAGCTTAAACAGACAGACCCAGTACTTC
cdr3_aa: CASSLNRQTQYF

j_call: TRBJ2-7
clone_size: few
d_call: -
v_call: TRBV6-5
cdr3_nt: TGTGCCAGCAGTTACCCCCTGACAGGCCCTCCTCTCTACGAGCAGTACTTC
cdr3_aa: CASSYPLTGPPLYEQYF

j_call: TRBJ2-5
clone_size: few
d_call: -
v_call: TRBV7-9
cdr3_nt: TGTGCCAGCAGTTCTTCTGGGGGGACCCAGTACTTC
cdr3_aa: CASSSSGGTQYF

j_call: TRBJ2-3
clone_size: few
d_call: -
v_call: TRBV6-1
cdr3_nt: TGTGCCAGCAGTCCGGGGGTCCTCCGGACAGATACGCAGTATTTT
cdr3_aa: CASSPGVLRTDTQYF

j_call: TRBJ1-1
clone_size: many
d_call: TRBD1
v_call: TRBV7-2
cdr3_nt: TGTGCCAGCAGCTTGGGGGGGACAGGTGGCACTGAAGCTTTCTTT
cdr3_aa: CASSLGGTGGTEAFF

j_call: TRBJ2-3
clone_size: -
d_call: -
v_call: TRBV7-3
cdr3_nt: TGTGCCAGCAGTGGTACTTGGGCAGATACGCAGTATTTT
cdr3_aa: CASSGTWADTQYF

j_call: TRBJ2-5
clone_size: few
d_call: TRBD1
v_call: TRBV4-2
cdr3_nt: TGTGCCAGCAGCCAGTCGGGGGGGACAGGGGGGCGGACCCAGTACTTC
cdr3_aa: CASSQSGGTGGRTQYF

j_call: TRBJ1-1
clone_size: -
d_call: -
v_call: TRBV29-1
cdr3_nt: TGCAGCGTTCCGGGGCCAAGGAGCACTGAAGCTTTCTTT
cdr3_aa: CSVPGPRSTEAFF

j_call: TRBJ2-5
clone_size: -
d_call: TRBD1
v_call: TRBV24-1
cdr3_nt: TGTGCCACCAGTGCCGGGACAGGGGGCGCGGAGACCCAGTACTTC
cdr3_aa: CATSAGTGGAETQYF

j_call: TRBJ2-1
clone_size: few
d_call: TRBD1
v_call: TRBV4-3
cdr3_nt: TGCGCCAGCAGCCAAGGACAGGGGGCGCGAAATGAGCAGTTCTTC
cdr3_aa: CASSQGQGARNEQFF

j_call: TRBJ2-1
clone_size: -
d_call: TRBD2
v_call: TRBV5-4
cdr3_nt: TGTGCCAGCATCCCAGCGGGGGGCGGGCACAATGAGCAGTTCTTC
cdr3_aa: CASIPAGGGHNEQFF

j_call: TRBJ2-5
clone_size: -
d_call: -
v_call: TRBV28
cdr3_nt: TGTGCCAGCGGGACACAGGGGAGGCAAGAGACCCAGTACTTC
cdr3_aa: CASGTQGRQETQYF

j_call: TRBJ2-1
clone_size: many
d_call: -
v_call: TRBV25-1
cdr3_nt: TGTGCCAGCAGTGATTTATCGACTAGTGCTGAGCAGTTCTTC
cdr3_aa: CASSDLSTSAEQFF

j_call: TRBJ2-2
clone_size: -
d_call: TRBD2
v_call: TRBV25-1
cdr3_nt: TGTGCCAGCAGTGAAGCGGGAGTGCTAACCGGGGAGCTGTTTTTT
cdr3_aa: CASSEAGVLTGELFF

j_call: TRBJ2-5
clone_size: few
d_call: TRBD1
v_call: TRBV7-3
cdr3_nt: TGTGCCAGCAGTTACCGGGACAGGGGTCCCCAGTACTTC
cdr3_aa: CASSYRDRGPQYF

j_call: TRBJ1-6
clone_size: many
d_call: -
v_call: TRBV7-3
cdr3_nt: TGTGCCAGCAGCTTAAGCAGCTATAATTCACCCCTCCACTTT
cdr3_aa: CASSLSSYNSPLHF

j_call: TRBJ1-6
clone_size: few
d_call: -
v_call: TRBV9
cdr3_nt: TGTGCCAGCAGCGTAGAGTCCAGGGGAAGCTCCTATAATTCACCCCTCCACTTT
cdr3_aa: CASSVESRGSSYNSPLHF

j_call: TRBJ1-6
clone_size: many
d_call: -
v_call: TRBV7-9
cdr3_nt: TGTGCCAGCAGCTTCATGGGGGATTCCCTCCACTTT
cdr3_aa: CASSFMGDSLHF

j_call: TRBJ2-3
clone_size: few
d_call: -
v_call: TRBV29-1
cdr3_nt: TGCAGCGTCGTCCAGACTAGGACAGATACGCAGTATTTT
cdr3_aa: CSVVQTRTDTQYF

j_call: TRBJ2-1
clone_size: few
d_call: -
v_call: TRBV10-3
cdr3_nt: TGTGCCATCAGTGAGGGGGCGAGCTCGAACTACAATGAGCAGTTCTTC
cdr3_aa: CAISEGASSNYNEQFF

j_call: TRBJ2-6
clone_size: few
d_call: -
v_call: TRBV9
cdr3_nt: TGTGCCAGCAAATGGGCAGCCAAATCTGGGGCCAACGTCCTGACTTTC
cdr3_aa: CASKWAAKSGANVLTF

j_call: TRBJ2-2
clone_size: -
d_call: TRBD1
v_call: TRBV4-3
cdr3_nt: TGCGCCAGCAGCCAAGAGTTGGTCGGGACAGGGGTCGCCGGGGAGCTGTTTTTT
cdr3_aa: CASSQELVGTGVAGELFF

j_call: TRBJ2-1
clone_size: -
d_call: -
v_call: TRBV27
cdr3_nt: TGTGCCAGCAGTTTACTGGGGGAGAGATCCTACAATGAGCAGTTCTTC
cdr3_aa: CASSLLGERSYNEQFF

j_call: TRBJ2-1
clone_size: few
d_call: -
v_call: TRBV12-3/TRBV12-4
cdr3_nt: TGTGCCAGCACCACTCTGAGGGATGAGCAGTTCTTC
cdr3_aa: CASTTLRDEQFF